Shown below are 20 T cell receptor beta chains from a single sample sequenced in a study of T cell repertoires in MIS-A myocarditis (dated by TCRdb to 2022 to 2024). Libraries were built with the immunoSEQ multiplex PCR assay. TCRdb mirrors the immuneACCESS table, restricted to in-frame sequences. Some clones are absent from its copies; in checked studies, under half trace to an unresolved V gene, and the reason for the others is unknown. Here the sample has over 9,000 clones; 83% occur a single time. Of the sample, about 30% is held by the ten largest clones. Sequenced: right ventricle heart tissue obtained at autopsy. The cell subset or site label of this sample denotes: cardiac tissue sample (left or right ventricle, interventricular septum, or pericardium). The receptors were gathered from a man aged 18 to 35 with fulminant myocarditis from multisystem inflammatory syndrome in adults (MIS-A) after COVID-19.

The chain recombines TRBV27 with TRBJ1-5; D is uncertain. Trimming cost V 6 bases and J 4 bases, with 13 bases left between them. The CDR3 runs to 14 residues. Germline V gene lookup returns CDR1 MNHEY and CDR2 SMNVEV (reference sequence). This CDR3 is CASSLGDLNQPQHF. CDR3 nucleotides: TGTGCCAGCAGCCTCGGAGACCTTAATCAGCCCCAGCATTTT.

This clone has only one observation. This sequence joins TRBV4-1 and TRBJ1-2; D gene uncertain. V dropped 1 base and J dropped 5 bases, with 14 bases sitting between them. In germline, CDR1 is MGHRA, CDR2 YSYEKL. The CDR3 spans 15 residues. The CDR3 spells CASSQGGRLLYGYTF. As DNA, the CDR3 is TGCGCCAGCAGCCAAGGTGGCCGGCTCCTATATGGCTACACCTTC.

The chain has TRBV5-8 and TRBJ1-3, with D unclear. The CDR3 extends over 14 amino acids. V was trimmed by 0 bases and J by 0 bases, leaving 4 bases between them. Looked up from germline, CDR1 is SGHTS and CDR2 is YDEGEE. The CDR3 DNA follows: TGTGCCAGCAGCTTGGGCGACTCTGGAAACACCATATATTTT. It codes for CASSLGDSGNTIYF.

The chain employs TRBV7-9 and TRBJ2-7; 7 bases match TRBD1. This CDR3 is built from 14 residues. CDR1 is SEHNR, CDR2 FQNEAQ, per germline (reference sequence). V lost 3 bases and J lost 5; bases outside the gene matches: 7. This CDR3 is CASSFTTGSHEQYF. CDR3 sequence (DNA): TGTGCCAGCAGCTTCACGACAGGGTCACACGAGCAGTACTTC. Filled out from reference TRBV7-9 and TRBJ2-7, the complete variable domain reads DTGVSQNPRHKITKRGQNVTFRCDPISEHNRLYWYRQTLGQGPEFLTYFQNEAQLEKSRLLSDRFSAERPKGSFSTLEIQRTEQGDSAMYLCASSFTTGSHEQYFGPGTRLTVT.

V usage is TRBV15 and J usage is TRBJ1-2; no definite D call. The CDR3 contains 14 residues. CDR1 is LNHNV and CDR2 is YYDKDF in the germline V gene (reference sequence). Between the trimmed V and J ends, which lost 0 bases and 7 bases, there was a span of 12 bases. The CDR3: CATSRDAGPSGYTF. CDR3 nucleotide sequence: TGTGCCACCAGCAGAGATGCGGGCCCGTCTGGCTACACCTTC.

The genes are TRBV28 and TRBJ1-2, with TRBD1 as a possible D gene (5 bases). The V end was cut by 5 bases, the J end by 5 bases, with 18 bases between. Looked up from germline, CDR1 is MDHEN and CDR2 is SYDVKM. The CDR3 runs 15 residues. The CDR3 coding sequence is TGTGCCAGCAGTCTTGGGGGGTCATGGGGGTATGGCTACACCTTC. It encodes CASSLGGSWGYGYTF.

J is TRBJ2-6 and V is TRBV9; perhaps TRBD1 as D (5 bases). Germline V gene lookup returns CDR1 SGDLS and CDR2 YYNGEE. The V end lost 0 bases, the J end lost 0 bases, and 16 bases lay between the germline ends. The CDR3 covers 19 residues. DNA of the CDR3: TGTGCCAGCAGCGTAGCTACAGGAACATCTTTCTCTGGGGCCAACGTCCTGACTTTC. Translating gives CASSVATGTSFSGANVLTF. Based on the CDR3 plus reference TRBV9 and TRBJ2-6, the full variable domain is DSGVTQTPKHLITATGQRVTLRCSPRSGDLSVYWYQQSLDQGLQFLIQYYNGEERAKGNILERFSAQQFPDLHSELNLSSLELGDSALYFCASSVATGTSFSGANVLTFGAGSRLTVL.

This chain uses TRBV7-6 with TRBJ1-1; perhaps TRBD1 as D (5 bases). CDR3 length: 16 residues. V lost 4 bases and J 0 bases, leaving 15 bases between the germline ends. Per the germline V gene, CDR1 is SGHVS and CDR2 is FNYEAQ. The CDR3 is CASSSFQGRMNTEAFF. The DNA for the CDR3 is TGTGCCAGCAGCTCTTTTCAGGGACGGATGAACACTGAAGCTTTCTTT.

This rearrangement joins TRBV28 to TRBJ2-1, with 9 bases aligning to TRBD2. The CDR3 extends over 16 amino acids. V shed 6 bases and J 2 bases; nucleotides not matched to a gene: 8. In germline, CDR1 is MDHEN, CDR2 SYDVKM. The CDR3 region is CASSSLAGRTYNEQFF. The CDR3 bases are TGTGCCAGCAGCTCTCTAGCGGGGAGGACCTACAATGAGCAGTTCTTC.

This sequence joins TRBV2 and TRBJ1-2, with 10 bases aligning to TRBD1. From germline, CDR1 is SNHLY and CDR2 FYNNEI. Trimming at V came to 6 bases and at J to 6 bases, leaving 10 bases not matched to a gene. The CDR3 is 15 amino acids. CDR3: CASRFGTGDNNGYTF. In DNA form, the CDR3 reads TGTGCCAGCAGGTTCGGGACAGGGGATAATAATGGCTACACCTTC. Drawing the rest from reference TRBV2 and TRBJ1-2, the complete variable domain is EPEVTQTPSHQVTQMGQEVILRCVPISNHLYFYWYRQILGQKVEFLVSFYNNEISEKSEIFDDQFSVERPDGSNFTLKIRSTKLEDSAMYFCASRFGTGDNNGYTFGSGTRLTVV.

The chain combines TRBV5-6 with TRBJ2-7; D is unclear. V was shortened by 1 base and J by 2 bases, with 7 bases between the two germline ends. CDR3 length equals 13 residues. Germline-derived CDR1 and CDR2 are SGHDT and YYEEEE. The CDR3, as DNA: TGTGCCAGCAGCTTGACCCCAACCTACGAGCAGTACTTC. Its translation: CASSLTPTYEQYF.

The chain recombines TRBV6-5 with TRBJ2-4; D is possibly TRBD2 (5 bases). The germline gives CDR1 MNHEY, CDR2 SVGAGI. The CDR3 loop spans 15 amino acids. The ends were cut back, 6 bases at V and 1 base at J, with 13 bases in the middle. Written as DNA, the CDR3 is TGTGCCAGCAGGCCCGACGGCGGGGCCAAAAACATTCAGTACTTC. Translated, it gives CASRPDGGAKNIQYF.

The V call is TRBV30, the J call TRBJ1-4, with D possibly being TRBD1 (5 bases). Germline V gene lookup returns CDR1 GTSNPN and CDR2 SVGIG (reference sequence). Trimming removed 5 bases from V and 7 bases from J, with 8 bases in between. The CDR3 sequence is 11 residues long. Written as DNA, the CDR3 is TGTGCCTGGGGGCAGGGTGAAAAACTGTTTTTT. Protein sequence: CAWGQGEKLFF.

This chain joins TRBV5-1 and TRBJ2-1; D might be TRBD1 (6 bases). Germline CDR1 and CDR2: SGHRS and YFSETQ. V lost 5 bases and J lost 3, with 12 bases in between. This CDR3 has 14 residues. The CDR3 nucleotides are TGCGCCAGCAGTCCACAGGGTTACTACAATGAGCAGTTCTTC. Its translation: CASSPQGYYNEQFF.

The chain employs TRBV6-1 and TRBJ2-7; D uncertain. Germline-derived CDR1 and CDR2 are MNHNS and SASEGT. The CDR3 has 15 residues. V was cut by 2 bases and J by 5 bases, with 16 bases left in between. CDR3 protein: CASSESTSLGNEQYF. The CDR3 DNA is TGTGCCAGCAGTGAATCGACATCACTGGGGAACGAGCAGTACTTC.

V gene TRBV2 combines with J gene TRBJ2-6, with D possibly called TRBD1 or TRBD2 (5 bases each). Germline V gives CDR1 SNHLY, CDR2 FYNNEI. V was clipped by 9 bases and J by 4 bases, with 13 bases between them. CDR3 size: 14 residues. The CDR3: CASSWGTGANVLTF. The DNA of the CDR3 is TGTGCCAGTTCTTGGGGGACCGGGGCCAACGTCCTGACTTTC. The entire variable domain, with the rest obtained from reference TRBV2 and TRBJ2-6, is as follows: EPEVTQTPSHQVTQMGQEVILRCVPISNHLYFYWYRQILGQKVEFLVSFYNNEISEKSEIFDDQFSVERPDGSNFTLKIRSTKLEDSAMYFCASSWGTGANVLTFGAGSRLTVL.

The V call is TRBV10-3, the J call TRBJ1-2; 7 bases are a match to TRBD1. The CDR3 totals 13 residues. Germline V gene data show CDR1 as ENHRY and CDR2 as SYGVKD. The junction had 9 bases not matched to a gene; V was cut back by 6 bases and J by 8 bases. CDR3 nucleotide sequence: TGTGCCATCAGCGCCGACAGGGTGGGAGGCTACACCTTC. It codes for CAISADRVGGYTF.

The rearrangement uses TRBV9 and TRBJ2-1; possibly TRBD1 for D (6 bases). The CDR3 runs 14 residues. Germline CDR1 SGDLS, CDR2 YYNGEE. Trimming removed 4 bases from V and 0 bases from J, with 8 bases in between. This CDR3 reads CASSQDSSYNEQFF. For the CDR3, the DNA is TGTGCCAGCAGCCAGGACAGCTCCTACAATGAGCAGTTCTTC. Together with reference TRBV9 and TRBJ2-1, the CDR3 gives the full variable domain: DSGVTQTPKHLITATGQRVTLRCSPRSGDLSVYWYQQSLDQGLQFLIQYYNGEERAKGNILERFSAQQFPDLHSELNLSSLELGDSALYFCASSQDSSYNEQFFGPGTRLTVL.

The chain uses TRBV19 and TRBJ1-5; 10 bases agree with TRBD1. The last part of the DNA fits TRBJ2-3 better; the J call may be wrong. In germline, CDR1 is LNHDA, CDR2 SQIVND (reference sequence). The CDR3 has 16 amino acids. This CDR3 reads CASTGTGDLNNQPQYF. DNA of the CDR3: TGTGCCAGTACCGGGACAGGGGATCTCAACAATCAGCCCCAGTATTTT.

The chain carries TRBV4-2 and TRBJ2-7, with 9 bases identical to TRBD2. Germline V lookup: CDR1 LGHNA, CDR2 YNFKEQ. V lost 0 bases, J lost 2 bases, and 20 bases stayed unmatched. This CDR3 has 21 residues. The CDR3 spells CASSQDSPDSGSYYYPYEQYF. The CDR3 DNA follows: TGTGCCAGCAGCCAAGATTCCCCAGATAGCGGGAGTTACTACTACCCCTACGAGCAGTACTTC.